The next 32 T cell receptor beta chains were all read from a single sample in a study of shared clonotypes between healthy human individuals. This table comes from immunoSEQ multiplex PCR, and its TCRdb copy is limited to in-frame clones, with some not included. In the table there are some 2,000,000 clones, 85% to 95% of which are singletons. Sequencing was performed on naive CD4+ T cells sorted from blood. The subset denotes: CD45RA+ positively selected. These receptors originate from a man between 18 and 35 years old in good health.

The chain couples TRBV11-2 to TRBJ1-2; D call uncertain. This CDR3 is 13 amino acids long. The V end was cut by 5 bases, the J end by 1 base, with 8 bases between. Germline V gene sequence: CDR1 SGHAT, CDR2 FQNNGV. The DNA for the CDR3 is TGTGCCAGCAGCGCGGGCCTTAACTATGGCTACACCTTC. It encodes CASSAGLNYGYTF. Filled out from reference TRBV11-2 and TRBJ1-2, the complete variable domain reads EAGVAQSPRYKIIEKRQSVAFWCNPISGHATLYWYQQILGQGPKLLIQFQNNGVVDDSQLPKDRFSAERLKGVDSTLKIQPAKLEDSAVYLCASSAGLNYGYTFGSGTRLTVV.

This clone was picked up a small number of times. CDR3 bases: TGCGCCAGCAGCCATGATTACTTGTTAGGGACTACAGGAGATACGCAGTATTTT. Translating it yields CASSHDYLLGTTGDTQYF. The rearrangement uses TRBV4-1 and TRBJ2-3, with 7 bases aligning to TRBD2. The CDR3 extends over 18 amino acids. V shed 3 bases and J 5 bases; nucleotides not matched to a gene: 17. Germline values: CDR1 MGHRA, CDR2 YSYEKL.

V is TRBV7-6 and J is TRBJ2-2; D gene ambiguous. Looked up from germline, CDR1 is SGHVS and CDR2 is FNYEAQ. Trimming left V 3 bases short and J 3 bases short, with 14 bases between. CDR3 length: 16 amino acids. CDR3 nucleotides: TGTGCCAGCAGCTTGGCTTCTGGGAAACACACCGGGGAGCTGTTTTTT. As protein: CASSLASGKHTGELFF.

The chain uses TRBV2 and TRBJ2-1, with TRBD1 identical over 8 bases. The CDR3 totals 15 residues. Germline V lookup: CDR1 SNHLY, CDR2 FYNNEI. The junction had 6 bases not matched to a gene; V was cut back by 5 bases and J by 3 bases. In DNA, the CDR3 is TGTGCCAGCAGTTTAGACAGGGGCCACTACAATGAGCAGTTCTTC. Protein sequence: CASSLDRGHYNEQFF.

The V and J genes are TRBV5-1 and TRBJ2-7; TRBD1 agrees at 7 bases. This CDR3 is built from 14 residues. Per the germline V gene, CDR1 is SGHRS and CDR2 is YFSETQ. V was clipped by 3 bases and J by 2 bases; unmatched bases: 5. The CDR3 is CASSSGQEPYEQYF. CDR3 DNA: TGCGCCAGCAGCTCTGGACAGGAGCCCTACGAGCAGTACTTC. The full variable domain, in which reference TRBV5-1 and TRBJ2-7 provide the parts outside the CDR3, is KAGVTQTPRYLIKTRGQQVTLSCSPISGHRSVSWYQQTPGQGLQFLFEYFSETQRNKGNFPGRFSGRQFSNSRSEMNVSTLELGDSALYLCASSSGQEPYEQYFGPGTRLTVT.

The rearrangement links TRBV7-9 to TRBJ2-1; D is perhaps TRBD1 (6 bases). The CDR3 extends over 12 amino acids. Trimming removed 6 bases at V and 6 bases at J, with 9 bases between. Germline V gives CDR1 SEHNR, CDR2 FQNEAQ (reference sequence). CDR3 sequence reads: CASSIQGNEQFF. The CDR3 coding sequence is TGTGCCAGCAGTATACAGGGCAATGAGCAGTTCTTC.

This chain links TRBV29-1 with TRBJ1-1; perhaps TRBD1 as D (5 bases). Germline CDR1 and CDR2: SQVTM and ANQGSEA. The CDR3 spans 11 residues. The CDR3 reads CEGARDTEAFF. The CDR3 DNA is TGCGAAGGGGCGCGGGACACTGAAGCTTTCTTT.

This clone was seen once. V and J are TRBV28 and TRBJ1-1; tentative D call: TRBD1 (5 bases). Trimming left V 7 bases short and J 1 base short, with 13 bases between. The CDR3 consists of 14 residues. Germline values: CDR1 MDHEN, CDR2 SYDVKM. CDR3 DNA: TGTGCCAGCAAACCCGGGACGGCGAACACTGAAGCTTTCTTT. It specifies CASKPGTANTEAFF.

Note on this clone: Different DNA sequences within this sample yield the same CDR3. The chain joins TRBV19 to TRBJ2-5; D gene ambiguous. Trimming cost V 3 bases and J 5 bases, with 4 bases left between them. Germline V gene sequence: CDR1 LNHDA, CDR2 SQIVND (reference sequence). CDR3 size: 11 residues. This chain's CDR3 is CASSIRETQYF. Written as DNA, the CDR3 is TGTGCCAGTAGTATCCGTGAGACCCAGTACTTC.

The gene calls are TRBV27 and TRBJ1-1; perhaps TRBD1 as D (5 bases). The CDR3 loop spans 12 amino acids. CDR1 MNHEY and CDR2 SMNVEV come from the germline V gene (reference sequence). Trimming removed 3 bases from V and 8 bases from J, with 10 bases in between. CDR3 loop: CASSFPQGEAFF. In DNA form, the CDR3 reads TGTGCCAGCAGTTTCCCCCAGGGAGAAGCTTTCTTT.

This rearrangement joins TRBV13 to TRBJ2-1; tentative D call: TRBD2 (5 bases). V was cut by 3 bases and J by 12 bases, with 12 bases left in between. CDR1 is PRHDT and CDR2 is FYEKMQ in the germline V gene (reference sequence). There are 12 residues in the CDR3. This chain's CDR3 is CASSLALEGQFF. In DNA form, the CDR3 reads TGTGCCAGCAGCTTGGCTCTAGAGGGGCAGTTCTTC.

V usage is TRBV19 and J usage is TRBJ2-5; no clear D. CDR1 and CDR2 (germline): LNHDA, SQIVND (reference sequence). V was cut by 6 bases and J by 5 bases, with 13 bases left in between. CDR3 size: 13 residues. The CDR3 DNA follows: TGTGCCAGTAGCCGACAAATAGACGAGACCCAGTACTTC. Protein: CASSRQIDETQYF.

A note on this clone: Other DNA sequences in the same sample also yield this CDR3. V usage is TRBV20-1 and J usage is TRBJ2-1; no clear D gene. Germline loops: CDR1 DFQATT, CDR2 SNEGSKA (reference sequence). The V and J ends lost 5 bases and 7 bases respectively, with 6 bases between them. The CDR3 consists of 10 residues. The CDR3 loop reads CSAWGNEQFF. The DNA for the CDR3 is TGCAGTGCTTGGGGAAATGAGCAGTTCTTC.

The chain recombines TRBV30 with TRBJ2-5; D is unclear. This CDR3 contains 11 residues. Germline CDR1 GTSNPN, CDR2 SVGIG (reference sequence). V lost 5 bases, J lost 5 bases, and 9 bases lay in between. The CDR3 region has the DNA TGTGCCTGGTCCAACCCGGAGACCCAGTACTTC. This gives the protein CAWSNPETQYF.

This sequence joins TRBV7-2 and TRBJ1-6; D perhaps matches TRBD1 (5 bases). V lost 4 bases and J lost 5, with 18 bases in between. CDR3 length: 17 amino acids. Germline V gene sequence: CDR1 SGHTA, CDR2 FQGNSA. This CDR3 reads CASSSRGGKTNNSPLHF. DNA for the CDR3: TGTGCCAGCAGCTCCCGGGGGGGGAAGACGAATAATTCACCCCTCCACTTT. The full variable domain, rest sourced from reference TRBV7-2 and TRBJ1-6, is GAGVSQSPSNKVTEKGKDVELRCDPISGHTALYWYRQSLGQGLEFLIYFQGNSAPDKSGLPSDRFSAERTGGSVSTLTIQRTQQEDSAVYLCASSSRGGKTNNSPLHFGNGTRLTVT.

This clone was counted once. The CDR3 reads CATSRDLGALGYEQYF. The CDR3 nucleotides are TGTGCCACCAGCAGAGATCTGGGGGCGCTGGGGTACGAGCAGTACTTC. The rearrangement joins TRBV15 to TRBJ2-7, with a possible D match to TRBD1 (6 bases). CDR3 length: 16 residues. V was cut by 0 bases and J by 4 bases, with 16 bases left in between. In germline, CDR1 is LNHNV, CDR2 YYDKDF (reference sequence).

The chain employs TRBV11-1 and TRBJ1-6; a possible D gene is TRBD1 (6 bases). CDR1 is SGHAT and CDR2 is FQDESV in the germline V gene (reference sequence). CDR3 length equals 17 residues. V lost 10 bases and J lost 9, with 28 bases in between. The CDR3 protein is CANPRTVGAPFASPLHF. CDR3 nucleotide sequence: TGTGCCAACCCCCGGACGGTGGGGGCCCCCTTCGCTTCACCCCTCCACTTT.

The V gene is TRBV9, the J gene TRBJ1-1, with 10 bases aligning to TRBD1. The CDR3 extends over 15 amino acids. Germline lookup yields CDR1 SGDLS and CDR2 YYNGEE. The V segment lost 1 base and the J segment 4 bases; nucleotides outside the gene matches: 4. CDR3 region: CASSVSGQGSTEAFF. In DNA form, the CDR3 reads TGTGCCAGCAGCGTATCGGGACAGGGGAGCACTGAAGCTTTCTTT.

The CDR3 bases are TGTGCCAGCAACAAGGGGCCTAATTCACCCCTCCACTTT. Protein sequence: CASNKGPNSPLHF. V and J are TRBV25-1 and TRBJ1-6, with D possibly matching TRBD1 (5 bases). Germline loops: CDR1 MGHDK, CDR2 SYGVNS. The CDR3 totals 13 residues. Trimming removed 7 bases from V and 6 bases from J, with 10 bases in between.

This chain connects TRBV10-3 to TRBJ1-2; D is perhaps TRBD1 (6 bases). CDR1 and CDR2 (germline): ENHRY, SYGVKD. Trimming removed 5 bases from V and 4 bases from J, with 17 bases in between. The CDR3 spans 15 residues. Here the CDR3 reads CAISPAQGLGYGYTF. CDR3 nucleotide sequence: TGTGCCATCAGTCCGGCTCAGGGGTTGGGCTATGGCTACACCTTC.

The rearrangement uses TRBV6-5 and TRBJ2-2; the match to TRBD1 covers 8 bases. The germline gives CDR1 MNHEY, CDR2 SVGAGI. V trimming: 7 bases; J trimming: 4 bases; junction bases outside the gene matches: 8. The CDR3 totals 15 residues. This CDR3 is CASKKETGGTGELFF. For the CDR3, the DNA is TGTGCCAGCAAAAAGGAAACAGGGGGCACCGGGGAGCTGTTTTTT.

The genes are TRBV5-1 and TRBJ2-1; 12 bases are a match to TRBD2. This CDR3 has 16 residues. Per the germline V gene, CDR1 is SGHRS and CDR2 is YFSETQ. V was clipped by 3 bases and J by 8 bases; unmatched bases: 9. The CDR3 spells CASSSTGLAGQHEQFF. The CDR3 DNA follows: TGCGCCAGCAGCTCTACGGGACTAGCGGGTCAACATGAGCAGTTCTTC.

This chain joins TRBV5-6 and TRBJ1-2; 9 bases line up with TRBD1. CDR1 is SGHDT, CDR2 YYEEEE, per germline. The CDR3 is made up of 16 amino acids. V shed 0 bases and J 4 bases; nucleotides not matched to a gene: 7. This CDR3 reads CASSLGGQGRGYGYTF. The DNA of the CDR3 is TGTGCCAGCAGCTTGGGGGGACAGGGAAGAGGCTATGGCTACACCTTC.

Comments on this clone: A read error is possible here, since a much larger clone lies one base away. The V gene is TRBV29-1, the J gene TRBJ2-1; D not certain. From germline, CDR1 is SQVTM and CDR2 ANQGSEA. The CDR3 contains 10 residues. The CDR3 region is CSVDRNEQLF. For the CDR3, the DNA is TGCAGCGTTGACAGAAATGAGCAGCTCTTC.

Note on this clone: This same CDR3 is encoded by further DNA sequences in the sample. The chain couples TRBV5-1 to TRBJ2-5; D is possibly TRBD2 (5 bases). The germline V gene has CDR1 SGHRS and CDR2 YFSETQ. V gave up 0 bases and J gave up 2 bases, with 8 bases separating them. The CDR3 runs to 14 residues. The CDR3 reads CASSLATGQETQYF. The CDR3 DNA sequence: TGCGCCAGCAGCTTGGCCACGGGGCAAGAGACCCAGTACTTC. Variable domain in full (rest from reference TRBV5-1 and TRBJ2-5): KAGVTQTPRYLIKTRGQQVTLSCSPISGHRSVSWYQQTPGQGLQFLFEYFSETQRNKGNFPGRFSGRQFSNSRSEMNVSTLELGDSALYLCASSLATGQETQYFGPGTRLLVL.

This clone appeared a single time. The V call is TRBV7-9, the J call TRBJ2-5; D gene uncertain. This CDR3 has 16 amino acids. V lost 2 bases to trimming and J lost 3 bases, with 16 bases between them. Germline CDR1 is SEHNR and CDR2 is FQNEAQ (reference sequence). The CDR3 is CASSLWPGLSEETQYF. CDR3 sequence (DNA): TGTGCCAGCAGCTTATGGCCGGGCTTGTCCGAAGAGACCCAGTACTTC.

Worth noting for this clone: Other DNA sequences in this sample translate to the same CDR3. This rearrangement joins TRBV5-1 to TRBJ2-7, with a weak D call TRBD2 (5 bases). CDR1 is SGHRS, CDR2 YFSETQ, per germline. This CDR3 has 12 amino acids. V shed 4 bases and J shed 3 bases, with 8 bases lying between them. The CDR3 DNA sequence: TGCGCCAGCAGCCCTGACTACTACGAGCAGTACTTC. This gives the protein CASSPDYYEQYF. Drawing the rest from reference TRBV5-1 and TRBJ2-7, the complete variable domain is KAGVTQTPRYLIKTRGQQVTLSCSPISGHRSVSWYQQTPGQGLQFLFEYFSETQRNKGNFPGRFSGRQFSNSRSEMNVSTLELGDSALYLCASSPDYYEQYFGPGTRLTVT.

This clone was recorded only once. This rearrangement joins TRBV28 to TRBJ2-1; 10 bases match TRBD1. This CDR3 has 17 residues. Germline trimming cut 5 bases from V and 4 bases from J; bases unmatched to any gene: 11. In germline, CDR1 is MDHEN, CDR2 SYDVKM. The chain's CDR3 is CASSPISGTGVYNEQFF. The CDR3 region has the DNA TGTGCCAGCAGTCCGATCTCCGGGACAGGGGTATACAATGAGCAGTTCTTC.

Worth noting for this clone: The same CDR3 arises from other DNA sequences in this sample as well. The CDR3 here is CASSEIYGYTF. The CDR3 bases are TGTGCCAGCAGTGAGATATATGGCTACACCTTC. This rearrangement joins TRBV6-1 to TRBJ1-2; D is unresolved. The V gene lost 3 bases and the J gene lost 5 bases, with 4 bases spanning the gap. Per germline, CDR1 MNHNS and CDR2 SASEGT. This CDR3 contains 11 residues.

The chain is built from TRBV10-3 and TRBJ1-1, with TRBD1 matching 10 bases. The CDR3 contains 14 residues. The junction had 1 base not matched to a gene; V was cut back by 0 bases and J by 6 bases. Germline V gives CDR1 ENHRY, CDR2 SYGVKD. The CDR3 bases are TGTGCCATCAGTGAGTCGGGACAGGGGCCTGAAGCTTTCTTT. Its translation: CAISESGQGPEAFF.

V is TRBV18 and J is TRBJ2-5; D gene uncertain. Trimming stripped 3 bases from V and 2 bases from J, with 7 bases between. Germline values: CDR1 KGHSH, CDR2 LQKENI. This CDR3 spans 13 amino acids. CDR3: CASSPNQQETQYF. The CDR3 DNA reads TGTGCCAGCTCACCGAACCAACAAGAGACCCAGTACTTC.

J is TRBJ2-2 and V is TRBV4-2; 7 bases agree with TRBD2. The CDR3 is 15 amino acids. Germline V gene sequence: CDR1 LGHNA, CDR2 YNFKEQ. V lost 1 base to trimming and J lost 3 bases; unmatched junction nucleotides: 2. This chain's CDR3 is CASSQGSGDTGELFF. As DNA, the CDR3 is TGTGCCAGCAGCCAAGGGAGCGGGGACACCGGGGAGCTGTTTTTT.